This T cell receptor (beta chain) was captured by sequencing in a study of cytomegalovirus exposure and HLA in healthy donors. Primers included in the PCR were 60 Vbeta and 13 Jbeta primers. Method: immunoSEQ multiplex PCR; TCRdb's copy keeps in-frame clones and lacks some. The table shows about 140,000 clones, with roughly 75% occurring only once. This CDR3 has 13 amino acids. CDR1 is MNHNY and CDR2 is SVGAGI in the germline V gene (reference sequence). V shed 7 bases and J shed 5 bases, with 14 bases lying between them. The chain employs TRBV6-6 and TRBJ2-5; D is perhaps TRBD2 (5 bases). This receptor was taken from a man aged 18 to 30 in good health and CMV-seropositive. Source material: PBMCs. Here the CDR3 DNA reads TGTGCCAGCACCTCGACGGGAAGGGAGACCCAGTACTTC. Translation gives CASTSTGRETQYF.